This T cell receptor (beta chain) was found in a study of CD8+CD57+ T cells in acquired aplastic anemia. Study background: The sorted CD4+ and CD8+ cells yielded an average around 3.2 ug of DNA.

This CDR3 region has 15 residues. The germline gives CDR1 SSHAT, CDR2 FNYEAQ (reference sequence). After removal of 5 bases from V and 14 bases from J, the junction contained 18 bases not matched to a gene. Genomic DNA, serving as template, underwent TCR beta VDJ and CDR3 profiling. TCRdb ran MiXCR on the reads and lists one entry per CDR3 protein. The sample has around 400,000 distinct CDR3 sequences, 60% to 80% seen once. The chain joins TRBV7-7 to TRBJ2-1; 7 nucleotides line up with TRBD2. The receptor was isolated from a human donor in good health, serving as a control. Sequencing input: sorted CD4+, CD8+, or CD8+CD57+ T cells (not recorded which) from PBMCs. The CDR3: CASSRVGGSYTGEFF. The CDR3 DNA is TGTGCCAGCAGCCGTGTGGGGGGGTCGTACACCGGGGAGTTCTTC.